Listed here are 27 T cell receptor beta chains from one sample, sequenced in a study of blood T cells in healthy people across ages. A second PCR, run for about 7 to 11 cycles, used a sample-barcoded 5' primer plus a J-beta primer mix. TCRdb called the 5' RACE reads again in MiXCR, with one record for every CDR3 protein. Of 650,000 to 1,000,000 distinct CDR3 sequences in the sample, 35% to 40% were seen once. The sample consisted of blood. The receptors stem from a man younger than 30 in good health.

This clonotype was seen only a few times. The rearrangement joins TRBV5-1 to TRBJ2-7; TRBD1 aligns across 11 bases. V shed 4 bases, J shed 4 bases, and the junction held 7 bases outside the gene matches. Germline V gene data show CDR1 as SGHRS and CDR2 as YFSETQ. The CDR3 has 15 residues. CDR3 region: CASSTGDRGNYEQYF. As DNA, the CDR3 is TGCGCCAGCAGCACAGGGGACAGGGGGAATTACGAGCAGTACTTC.

This clonotype was observed many times. The rearrangement uses TRBV7-2 and TRBJ1-5; D not certain. The germline V gene has CDR1 SGHTA and CDR2 FQGNSA. Trimming shortened V by 5 bases and J by 0 bases, and 5 bases separated the two germline ends. The CDR3 loop spans 13 amino acids. DNA for the CDR3: TGTGCCAGCAGCGAATATAGCAATCAGCCCCAGCATTTT. It yields the protein CASSEYSNQPQHF.

About this clonotype: Possible read error: a much larger clone is one base away. The chain couples TRBV7-2 to TRBJ2-7; 9 bases are a match to TRBD1. CDR3 length: 17 residues. CDR1 and CDR2 from the germline V gene are SGHTA and FQGNSA. J lost 7 bases, V lost 5 bases, and 18 bases had no gene match. The CDR3 region has the DNA TGTGCCAGCAGCCTCCGGACAGGGGACGGCTTATTTAATGAGCAGTACTTC. Encoded protein: CASSLRTGDGLFNEQYF.

The V and J genes are TRBV12-3 or TRBV12-4 and TRBJ1-6; D is undetermined. Trimming removed 0 bases from V and 2 bases from J, with 5 bases in between. CDR3 length: 15 amino acids. Here the CDR3 DNA reads TGTGCCAGCAGTTTAGCGGAAGCCTATAATTCACCCCTCCACTTT. This translates into CASSLAEAYNSPLHF.

In its sample, this clonotype was seen a few times. This chain joins TRBV7-9 and TRBJ2-7; possible D gene TRBD1, 6 bases. Per the germline V gene, CDR1 is SEHNR and CDR2 is FQNEAQ (reference sequence). Trimming removed 5 bases from V and 5 bases from J, with 19 bases in between. The CDR3 consists of 15 residues. The CDR3 region is CASSPPRDKRDEQYF. CDR3 in DNA: TGTGCCAGCAGCCCCCCCCGGGACAAAAGGGACGAGCAGTACTTC.

V usage is TRBV20-1 and J usage is TRBJ1-6, with 8 bases aligning to TRBD1. V shed 7 bases and J 7 bases; nucleotides not matched to a gene: 6. This CDR3 is built from 13 residues. Germline CDR1 reads DFQATT; CDR2 reads SNEGSKA (reference sequence). CDR3 DNA: TGCAGTGGAGCGGGACAGGCAAATTCACCCCTCCACTTT. It translates to CSGAGQANSPLHF.

This clonotype was counted a few times. The CDR3 spells CASSLAGTGNYEQYF. CDR3 bases: TGTGCCAGCAGCTTAGCGGGGACAGGCAACTACGAGCAGTACTTC. The chain recombines TRBV7-9 with TRBJ2-7; 8 bases fit TRBD1. The V gene's germline CDR1 is SEHNR and CDR2 FQNEAQ (reference sequence). The J segment lost 3 bases and the V segment lost 0 bases, leaving 4 bases of the junction unmatched. There are 15 residues in the CDR3.

A single count supports this clonotype. The V call is TRBV12-3 or TRBV12-4, the J call TRBJ1-1; D unresolved. This CDR3 is 13 amino acids long. The ends were cut back, 5 bases at V and 3 bases at J, with 10 bases in the middle. The CDR3 region has the DNA TGTGCCAGCAGTGTGGTACTGGACACTGAAGCTTTCTTT. Its protein product is CASSVVLDTEAFF.

The table lists this clonotype with a few counts. The genes are TRBV6-2 or TRBV6-3 and TRBJ2-7, with D perhaps matching TRBD2 (6 bases). This CDR3 has 14 residues. Trimming took 7 bases from V and 0 from J, leaving 13 bases between them. Germline V CDR1 and CDR2: MNHEY, SVGEGT. CDR3 sequence: CASIWDSNSYEQYF. The DNA of the CDR3 is TGTGCCAGCATATGGGACTCGAACTCCTACGAGCAGTACTTC.

This chain joins TRBV5-6 and TRBJ2-7; TRBD1 matches at 8 bases. The germline gives CDR1 SGHDT, CDR2 YYEEEE. The J segment lost 10 bases and the V segment lost 3 bases, leaving 12 bases of the junction unmatched. The CDR3 is 14 amino acids. CDR3 protein: CASSSPGQAETQYV. The CDR3 DNA reads TGTGCCAGCAGCTCACCGGGACAGGCAGAGACCCAGTACGTC.

This sequence joins TRBV19 and TRBJ1-2, with a tentative D call TRBD1 (6 bases). CDR3 length: 13 amino acids. The V and J ends lost 7 bases and 7 bases respectively, with 16 bases between them. The germline V gene has CDR1 LNHDA and CDR2 SQIVND (reference sequence). CDR3 bases: TGTGCCAGTACCCCGACGGGGGGCGGTGGCTACACCTTC. Its translation is CASTPTGGGGYTF.

This clonotype came up a few times. This chain links TRBV5-1 with TRBJ2-7; 8 bases agree with TRBD2. The CDR3 runs 15 residues. The germline CDR1 and CDR2 sequences are SGHRS and YFSETQ. J was trimmed by 1 base and V by 4 bases; bases with no gene match: 7. The CDR3 reads CASSLTTSASYEQYF. The CDR3, as DNA: TGCGCCAGCAGCCTCACGACTAGCGCTTCCTACGAGCAGTACTTC.

The chain uses TRBV2 and TRBJ2-3; D is ambiguous. The CDR3 is 13 residues long. Germline V gene lookup returns CDR1 SNHLY and CDR2 FYNNEI. Trimming took 10 bases from V and 0 from J, leaving 11 bases between them. As DNA, the CDR3 is TGTGCCACCGGGTGGGATAGCACAGATACGCAGTATTTT. Translation gives CATGWDSTDTQYF.

Many counts were recorded for this clonotype. The chain uses TRBV12-3 or TRBV12-4 and TRBJ1-2; D gene uncertain. The CDR3 runs 15 residues. V lost 3 bases, J lost 8 bases, and 19 bases lay in between. The CDR3 spells CASSFGQVTLGGYTF. CDR3 coding DNA: TGTGCCAGCAGTTTCGGTCAGGTGACACTGGGCGGCTACACCTTC.

This sequence joins TRBV7-2 and TRBJ2-1; a weak D match, TRBD1 (6 bases). In germline, CDR1 is SGHTA, CDR2 FQGNSA. The CDR3 sequence is 14 residues long. V lost 5 bases and J lost 10, with 18 bases in between. CDR3 bases: TGTGCCAGCAGCCCAGGGGACCCACGCTCCGAGCAGTTCTTC. It is translated as CASSPGDPRSEQFF.

In DNA, the CDR3 is TGCAGTGCTAGGGGACTAGCGGGGGAGAACTCCTACAATGAGCAGTTCTTC. This codes for CSARGLAGENSYNEQFF. This chain connects TRBV20-1 to TRBJ2-1; TRBD2 agrees at 14 bases. The V and J ends lost 3 bases and 0 bases, in that order; junction bases with no gene match: 4. Germline assignment: CDR1 DFQATT and CDR2 SNEGSKA (reference sequence). CDR3 length: 17 residues.

Worth noting for this clonotype: A much larger clone lies a single base off, so this may be a read error. CDR3 in amino acids: CAASGRDRSSYEQYF. The DNA of the CDR3 is TGTGCCGCCTCCGGTCGGGACAGGTCTTCCTACGAGCAGTACTTC. This chain connects TRBV6-5 to TRBJ2-7; 8 bases line up with TRBD1. Trimming cost V 11 bases and J 1 base; bases outside gene matches: 13. The CDR3 consists of 15 residues. Per the germline V gene, CDR1 is MNHEY and CDR2 is SVGAGI.

On this clonotype: A read error is possible here, since a much larger clone lies one base away. This rearrangement joins TRBV7-6 to TRBJ2-1; D ambiguous. The length of the CDR3 is 16 residues. Germline V gene lookup returns CDR1 SGHVS and CDR2 FNYEAQ. The CDR3 loop reads CASNLVGHSSYNEQFF. CDR3 coding DNA: TGTGCCAGCAACTTAGTAGGGCACAGCTCCTACAATGAGCAGTTCTTC.

The V and J genes are TRBV7-2 and TRBJ1-2, with D uncertain. The ends were cut back, 2 bases at V and 7 bases at J, with 5 bases in the middle. The CDR3 loop spans 11 amino acids. Germline V gives CDR1 SGHTA, CDR2 FQGNSA. The CDR3 region is CASSLRSGYTF. CDR3 in DNA: TGTGCCAGCAGCTTACGGAGTGGCTACACCTTC.

V usage is TRBV6-7 and J usage is TRBJ2-1; weak D call: TRBD2 (5 bases). The end of the DNA aligns better with TRBJ2-7, so the J call may be wrong. TRBV6-7 is known as an ORF, though its function is uncertain. The CDR3 is 14 residues long. CDR3 bases: TGTGCTTCAGCGGCGTCTAGCTCCTACAATGAGCAGTACTTC. Translation: CASAASSSYNEQYF.

The chain recombines TRBV7-9 with TRBJ2-5, with D possibly matching TRBD2 (5 bases). With the DNA end fitting TRBJ2-1 better, the J assignment may be wrong. Per the germline V gene, CDR1 is SEHNR and CDR2 is FQNEAQ (reference sequence). CDR3 length: 14 residues. CDR3 protein: CASSVSGSRETQFF. CDR3 bases: TGTGCCAGCAGCGTAAGCGGTAGTAGAGAGACCCAGTTCTTC.

This clonotype is a singleton in its sample. The chain couples TRBV6-5 to TRBJ2-5; perhaps D is TRBD1 or TRBD2 (5 bases each). The DNA end lines up better with TRBJ2-1; the J call may be wrong. The germline gives CDR1 MNHEY, CDR2 SVGAGI. The CDR3 has 16 amino acids. CDR3 in amino acids: CASSSSSGTGGETQFF. In nucleotides, the CDR3 is TGTGCCAGCAGTTCCTCGTCGGGGACCGGTGGAGAGACCCAGTTCTTC.

This clonotype has just a few counts. The chain uses TRBV7-9 and TRBJ2-3; 9 nucleotides line up with TRBD2. This CDR3 contains 14 residues. Germline CDR1 SEHNR, CDR2 FQNEAQ (reference sequence). J lost 7 bases, V lost 5 bases, and 7 bases had no gene match. The chain's CDR3 is CASSLSSGDYTQYF. The CDR3 DNA sequence: TGTGCCAGCAGCCTTTCTAGCGGGGACTATACGCAGTATTTT. Full variable domain (remainder filled in from reference TRBV7-9 and TRBJ2-3): DTGVSQNPRHKITKRGQNVTFRCDPISEHNRLYWYRQTLGQGPEFLTYFQNEAQLEKSRLLSDRFSAERPKGSFSTLEIQRTEQGDSAMYLCASSLSSGDYTQYFGPGTRLTVL.

The rearrangement links TRBV20-1 to TRBJ2-3; 9 nucleotides line up with TRBD2. Germline V lookup: CDR1 DFQATT, CDR2 SNEGSKA (reference sequence). J lost 0 bases, V lost 3 bases, and 7 bases had no gene match. There are 16 residues in the CDR3. DNA for the CDR3: TGCAGTGCTAGCGCGACTAGCGGCTCGAGCACAGATACGCAGTATTTT. This sequence encodes CSASATSGSSTDTQYF.

Of note for this clonotype: This may be a read error, as it is one base from a much larger clone. V is TRBV4-1 and J is TRBJ2-3; D not certain. The germline CDR1 and CDR2 sequences are MGHRA and YSYEKL. This CDR3 has 14 amino acids. V was clipped by 5 bases and J by 8 bases, with 17 bases between them. The CDR3 spells CASSWLIIAGTQYF. The CDR3 region has the DNA TGCGCCAGCAGCTGGCTAATTATTGCAGGTACGCAGTATTTT.

The rearrangement uses TRBV6-2 or TRBV6-3 and TRBJ2-4; 10 nucleotides line up with TRBD1. The end of the DNA is better explained by TRBJ2-7, so the J call may be wrong. Per germline, CDR1 MNHEY and CDR2 SVGEGT. CDR3 length: 16 amino acids. For the CDR3, the DNA is TGTGCCAGCAGTTACTCGAGGGGACAGGGGACCTACGAGCAGTACTTC. Encoded protein: CASSYSRGQGTYEQYF.

This clonotype was recorded a few times. The chain combines TRBV5-4 with TRBJ2-7; possibly TRBD1 or TRBD2 for D (5 bases each). Germline V gives CDR1 SGHNT, CDR2 YYREEE (reference sequence). The CDR3 consists of 14 residues. The ends were cut back, 4 bases at V and 7 bases at J, with 18 bases in the middle. CDR3 nucleotide sequence: TGTGCCAGCAGCCGACCGGGACCTGACAATGAGCAGTACTTC. Amino acid sequence: CASSRPGPDNEQYF.